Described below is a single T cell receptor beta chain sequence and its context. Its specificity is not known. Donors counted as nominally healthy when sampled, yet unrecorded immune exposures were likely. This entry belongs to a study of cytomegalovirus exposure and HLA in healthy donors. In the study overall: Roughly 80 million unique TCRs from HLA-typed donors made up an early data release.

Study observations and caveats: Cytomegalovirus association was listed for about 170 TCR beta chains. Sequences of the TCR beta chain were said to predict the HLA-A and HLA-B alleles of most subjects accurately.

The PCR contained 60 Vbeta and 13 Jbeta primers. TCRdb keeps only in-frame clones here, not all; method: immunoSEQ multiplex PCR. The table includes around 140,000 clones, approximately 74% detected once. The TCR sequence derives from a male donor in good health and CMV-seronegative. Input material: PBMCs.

CDR3 sequence (DNA): TGTGCCAGCAGCTTAACAGCTTATGGACTTATTCAGTACTTC. Translation: CASSLTAYGLIQYF. The V and J genes are TRBV7-2 and TRBJ2-4; tentatively, D is TRBD2 (5 bases). The germline V and J ends were trimmed by 2 bases and 10 bases, with 15 bases remaining between them. There are 14 residues in the CDR3. Germline V gene lookup returns CDR1 SGHTA and CDR2 FQGNSA.